This T cell receptor beta chain appears in the sequencing data of a study of preoperative IRX-2 immunotherapy in early breast cancer. Described treatment: preoperative locoregional IRX-2 cytokine immunotherapy. Germline CDR1 is MNHEY and CDR2 is SVGAGI. Trimming shortened V by 5 bases and J by 1 base, and 6 bases separated the two germline ends. CDR3 length: 13 amino acids. Only in-frame clones appear in the TCRdb table, and some are missing; sequencing was by immunoSEQ multiplex PCR. Found here are around 28,000 clones, nearly 90% of them singletons; the top ten hold around a tenth. This clone was seen a handful of times.

The source is a human donor with breast cancer. Sampling was done from a patient treated with IRX-2 immunotherapy. The V call is TRBV6-5, the J call TRBJ1-3, with D hard to call. CDR3 nucleotide sequence: TGTGCCAGCAGTACCGGTTCTGGAAACACCATATATTTT. Translation gives CASSTGSGNTIYF.